The 15 T cell receptor beta chains presented below share a single source sample, sequenced in a study of OX40 agonist ivuxolimab in advanced cancers. The method was immunoSEQ multiplex PCR; TCRdb's version includes in-frame clones alone and lacks a portion of them. The sample comprises under 75,000 clones, about four fifths of which are singletons, and around 0.78% rests with the top ten. The source material was CD4+ or CD8+ T cells sorted from blood, sampled in a trial of the OX40 agonist ivuxolimab. These receptors originate from an adult with an advanced solid tumor such as melanoma, head and neck, liver or kidney cancer.

V gene TRBV12-5 combines with J gene TRBJ2-7, with TRBD2 matching over 8 bases. J gave up 3 bases and V 5 bases, and 6 bases lay outside the gene matches. Germline-derived CDR1 and CDR2 are LGHNT and FRNRAP. The CDR3 covers 14 residues. The chain's CDR3 is CASGLGGASYEQYF. In DNA, the CDR3 is TGTGCTAGTGGTCTCGGGGGGGCTAGCTACGAGCAGTACTTC.

The V and J genes are TRBV30 and TRBJ1-5, with TRBD1 matching 10 bases. This CDR3 has 16 amino acids. The V gene's germline CDR1 is GTSNPN and CDR2 SVGIG (reference sequence). With 2 bases clipped from V and 4 bases from J, the junction kept 8 bases outside the gene matches. The CDR3: CAWSPRQGAGNQPQHF. CDR3 coding DNA: TGTGCCTGGAGTCCACGACAGGGGGCAGGAAATCAGCCCCAGCATTTT.

J is TRBJ1-1 and V is TRBV5-1, with a possible D match to TRBD1 (5 bases). The CDR3 totals 13 residues. Germline CDR1 SGHRS, CDR2 YFSETQ. With 0 bases removed from V and 8 bases from J, the gap between germline ends came to 11 bases. DNA for the CDR3: TGCGCCAGCAGCTTGGTCCAGGGTGGCGAAGCTTTCTTT. Its translation: CASSLVQGGEAFF.

This chain uses TRBV5-1 with TRBJ2-7; perhaps TRBD1 as D (6 bases). CDR1 is SGHRS, CDR2 YFSETQ, per germline. This CDR3 has 16 amino acids. Trimming stripped 1 base from V and 0 bases from J, with 14 bases between. The DNA of the CDR3 is TGCGCCAGCAGCTTGTATTGGGGGCGAAGCTCCTACGAGCAGTACTTC. Residues: CASSLYWGRSSYEQYF.

The V and J genes are TRBV29-1 and TRBJ1-1; D is ambiguous. CDR1 and CDR2 (germline): SQVTM, ANQGSEA. Trimming left V 2 bases short and J 6 bases short, with 16 bases between. The CDR3 sequence is 14 residues long. CDR3 amino acids: CSVEKGDTDAEAFF. The CDR3 region has the DNA TGCAGCGTTGAAAAGGGAGACACTGACGCTGAAGCTTTCTTT.

The chain employs TRBV15 and TRBJ1-6; D remains ambiguous. V lost 5 bases and J 7 bases, leaving 9 bases between the germline ends. Germline CDR1 reads LNHNV; CDR2 reads YYDKDF (reference sequence). The CDR3 totals 13 residues. The DNA of the CDR3 is TGTGCCACCAGCCCCCTCAACAATTCACCCCTCCACTTT. Encoded protein: CATSPLNNSPLHF.

The genes are TRBV6-6 and TRBJ1-1; D unclear. Germline-derived CDR1 and CDR2 are MNHNY and SVGAGI (reference sequence). The CDR3 has 14 amino acids. V lost 2 bases and J 1 base, leaving 8 bases between the germline ends. CDR3 region: CASSYPGPNTEAFF. The CDR3 region has the DNA TGTGCCAGCAGTTACCCAGGCCCGAACACTGAAGCTTTCTTT.

This chain joins TRBV7-2 and TRBJ2-7, with D perhaps assigned TRBD1 or TRBD2 (5 bases each). CDR3 length: 14 amino acids. V lost 3 bases, J lost 2 bases, and 11 bases lay in between. CDR1 is SGHTA and CDR2 is FQGNSA in the germline V gene. The CDR3 nucleotides are TGTGCCAGCAGCTTCCGGGACGGACCCTACGAGCAGTACTTC. It yields the protein CASSFRDGPYEQYF.

The chain couples TRBV10-3 to TRBJ1-1, with D uncertain. The CDR3 covers 13 residues. Trimming stripped 6 bases from V and 1 base from J, with 9 bases between. Germline V gives CDR1 ENHRY, CDR2 SYGVKD. The CDR3, as DNA: TGTGCCATCAGCTGGGGAAGGAACACTGAAGCTTTCTTT. Encoded protein: CAISWGRNTEAFF.

The chain has TRBV2 and TRBJ2-5; D call uncertain. The CDR3 has 11 residues. V lost 7 bases, J lost 4 bases, and 7 bases lay in between. CDR1 is SNHLY and CDR2 is FYNNEI in the germline V gene. CDR3 sequence (DNA): TGTGCCAGCAAGGAAGGAGAGACCCAGTACTTC. Translated, it gives CASKEGETQYF.

The chain combines TRBV28 with TRBJ2-1; no firm D call. CDR1 is MDHEN and CDR2 is SYDVKM in the germline V gene. This CDR3 spans 14 amino acids. With 6 bases removed from V and 0 bases from J, the gap between germline ends came to 9 bases. The CDR3: CASREASSYNEQFF. The CDR3 DNA reads as TGTGCCAGCAGAGAGGCGAGCTCCTACAATGAGCAGTTCTTC.

The chain couples TRBV5-4 to TRBJ2-3; D not resolved. Trimming took off 2 bases at V and 3 bases at J, with 10 bases between the two ends. The germline V gene has CDR1 SGHNT and CDR2 YYREEE (reference sequence). The CDR3 length is 14 residues. The CDR3, as DNA: TGTGCCAGCAGCTTCCCCGACTCGACAGATACGCAGTATTTT. Translation: CASSFPDSTDTQYF.

The chain carries TRBV5-8 and TRBJ1-1; a possible D gene is TRBD1 (5 bases). The germline CDR1 and CDR2 sequences are SGHTS and YDEGEE. The CDR3 is made up of 13 amino acids. Trimming removed 0 bases from V and 9 bases from J, with 12 bases in between. The CDR3 DNA follows: TGTGCCAGCAGCTTGGAACAGGCCCTTAAAGCTTTCTTT. Protein product: CASSLEQALKAFF. Together with reference TRBV5-8 and TRBJ1-1, the CDR3 gives the full variable domain: EAGVTQSPTHLIKTRGQQATLRCSPISGHTSVYWYQQALGLGLQFLLWYDEGEERNRGNFPPRFSGRQFPNYSSELNVNALELEDSALYLCASSLEQALKAFFGQGTRLTVV.

This chain connects TRBV9 to TRBJ2-1, with a possible D match to TRBD1 (5 bases). V lost 2 bases to trimming and J lost 6 bases, with 9 bases between them. This CDR3 contains 13 residues. Germline CDR1 and CDR2: SGDLS and YYNGEE. This CDR3 is CASSVQGPNEQFF. Here the CDR3 DNA reads TGTGCCAGCAGCGTCCAGGGCCCCAATGAGCAGTTCTTC.

The rearrangement links TRBV19 to TRBJ2-3, with unresolved D. V was cut by 5 bases and J by 0 bases, with 3 bases left in between. Germline assignment: CDR1 LNHDA and CDR2 SQIVND (reference sequence). There are 12 residues in the CDR3. CDR3 loop: CASSDSTDTQYF. The CDR3 DNA reads as TGTGCCAGTAGTGACAGCACAGATACGCAGTATTTT.